What follows are 31 T cell receptor beta chains derived from one specimen sequenced in a study of T cell responses to AZD1222 COVID-19 vaccine. Measured with immunoSEQ multiplex PCR; TCRdb has only the in-frame clones, and not every one. This table holds 150,000 to 250,000 clones, about 93% found once. The sequences come from peripheral blood, collected 28 days after the second AZD1222 dose. Receptors were obtained from an adult who received the AZD1222 COVID-19 vaccine.

The chain links TRBV11-2 to TRBJ1-2; possible D gene TRBD1, 6 bases. The CDR3 is made up of 18 amino acids. V shed 8 bases and J shed 4 bases, with 29 bases lying between them. In germline, CDR1 is SGHAT, CDR2 FQNNGV. CDR3 DNA sequence: TGTGCCAGCCGTGACGCTAGGACAGCTCCCTTGGCAGCCTATGGCTACACCTTC. This translates into CASRDARTAPLAAYGYTF.

The chain carries TRBV9 and TRBJ1-2; tentative D call: TRBD1 (5 bases). CDR1 SGDLS and CDR2 YYNGEE come from the germline V gene. The CDR3 spans 13 residues. V was pared by 3 bases and J by 4 bases, with 10 bases between. The DNA of the CDR3 is TGTGCCAGCAGCGGCGACAGAGTCTATGGCTACACCTTC. This gives the protein CASSGDRVYGYTF.

The chain links TRBV11-3 to TRBJ2-1; D uncertain. There are 11 residues in the CDR3. Germline V lookup: CDR1 SGHNT, CDR2 YENEEA. V gave up 4 bases and J gave up 7 bases, with 5 bases separating them. CDR3 sequence reads: CASSSTNEQFF. CDR3 bases: TGTGCCAGCAGCTCCACAAATGAGCAGTTCTTC.

The V and J genes are TRBV4-2 and TRBJ1-2; perhaps TRBD1 as D (6 bases). Germline-derived CDR1 and CDR2 are LGHNA and YNFKEQ. This CDR3 contains 15 residues. Trimming took off 7 bases at V and 0 bases at J, with 15 bases between the two ends. The DNA of the CDR3 is TGTGCCAGCACCTTGGACAGCCTTGCTAACTATGGCTACACCTTC. Amino acids: CASTLDSLANYGYTF.

This sequence joins TRBV21-1 and TRBJ1-5. TRBV21-1 is a pseudogene segment. The CDR3 spans 13 residues. Here the CDR3 reads CASIYRINQPQHF. CDR3 nucleotides: TGTGCCAGCATCTACCGTATCAATCAGCCCCAGCATTTT.

CDR3 residues: CASSLVKENTEAFF. Written as DNA, the CDR3 is TGTGCCAGCAGCTTGGTCAAGGAGAACACTGAAGCTTTCTTT. The V gene is TRBV5-5, the J gene TRBJ1-1; D gene uncertain. Germline CDR1 is SGHKS and CDR2 is YYEKEE (reference sequence). This CDR3 contains 14 residues. Trimming pared 0 bases from V and 1 base from J, leaving 7 bases between.

The chain couples TRBV6-5 to TRBJ1-3, with 10 bases fitting TRBD1. Losses at the gene ends were 0 bases for V and 10 bases for J; bases not matched to a gene: 3. Germline V gene sequence: CDR1 MNHEY, CDR2 SVGAGI. This CDR3 has 14 residues. The CDR3 sequence is CASSYSGTGETIYF. DNA for the CDR3: TGTGCCAGCAGTTACTCAGGGACAGGGGAGACCATATATTTT.

This clone occurred many times. The gene calls are TRBV5-1 and TRBJ2-2, with D perhaps matching TRBD1 (5 bases). The ends were cut back, 2 bases at V and 0 bases at J, with 8 bases in the middle. This CDR3 spans 15 amino acids. Germline-derived CDR1 and CDR2 are SGHRS and YFSETQ. The CDR3 DNA is TGCGCCAGCAGCTTCAGGGATCCGAACACCGGGGAGCTGTTTTTT. It yields the protein CASSFRDPNTGELFF.

This chain links TRBV6-5 with TRBJ1-2; D not certain. Per the germline V gene, CDR1 is MNHEY and CDR2 is SVGAGI. Trimming took 6 bases from V and 4 from J, leaving 12 bases between them. The CDR3 is 13 residues long. The CDR3, as DNA: TGTGCCAGCAGCCCACACCCCGTCTATGGCTACACCTTC. It is translated as CASSPHPVYGYTF.

Only one count was recorded for this clone. This sequence joins TRBV24-1 and TRBJ2-5, with D possibly being TRBD2 (5 bases). This CDR3 spans 15 amino acids. Germline CDR1 KGHDR, CDR2 SFDVKD. Deletions cut 3 bases from V and 5 bases from J, with 15 bases between. The CDR3 reads CATSDLTTAGETQYF. The CDR3 DNA reads TGTGCCACCAGTGATCTGACTACAGCCGGTGAGACCCAGTACTTC.

The genes are TRBV2 and TRBJ2-7; D gene unclear. The V and J ends lost 8 bases and 5 bases respectively, with 7 bases between them. The CDR3 extends over 10 amino acids. Germline CDR1 SNHLY, CDR2 FYNNEI. The CDR3 here is CASLLDEQYF. CDR3 nucleotide sequence: TGTGCCAGCCTTCTCGACGAGCAGTACTTC.

This sequence joins TRBV6-5 and TRBJ1-1, with TRBD1 matching 7 bases. Unmatched junction bases numbered 6, after V lost 2 bases and J lost 3 bases. There are 15 residues in the CDR3. Germline CDR1 and CDR2: MNHEY and SVGAGI. The CDR3 DNA reads TGTGCCAGCAGTTACGAAGACAGGGTGTACACTGAAGCTTTCTTT. As protein: CASSYEDRVYTEAFF.

The chain couples TRBV5-8 to TRBJ2-7; tentative D call: TRBD1 (5 bases). Germline V gene lookup returns CDR1 SGHTS and CDR2 YDEGEE. V lost 1 base, J lost 3 bases, and 14 bases lay in between. This CDR3 contains 15 residues. As DNA, the CDR3 is TGTGCCAGCAGCTTGTTGGGTCAGGGCGACTACGAGCAGTACTTC. Its translation is CASSLLGQGDYEQYF.

The chain uses TRBV4-3 and TRBJ2-4, with a weak D call TRBD1 (6 bases). There are 14 residues in the CDR3. The ends were cut back, 2 bases at V and 11 bases at J, with 16 bases in the middle. From germline, CDR1 is LGHNA and CDR2 YSLEER. Written as DNA, the CDR3 is TGCGCCAGCAGCCAACTACGGCTACAGGGCCTTCAGTACTTC. Translating it yields CASSQLRLQGLQYF.

V gene TRBV14 combines with J gene TRBJ2-2, with TRBD2 matching 8 bases. Trimming took 2 bases from V and 1 from J; bases not matched to a gene: 9. This CDR3 is built from 18 residues. CDR1 is SGHDN and CDR2 is FVKESK in the germline V gene. CDR3 nucleotide sequence: TGTGCCAGCAGCCAACTATGGCCAGCGGGGGTGAACACCGGGGAGCTGTTTTTT. This sequence encodes CASSQLWPAGVNTGELFF.

The chain employs TRBV15 and TRBJ1-1, with 7 nucleotides matching TRBD1. The V segment lost 3 bases and the J segment 11 bases; nucleotides outside the gene matches: 6. The germline gives CDR1 LNHNV, CDR2 YYDKDF (reference sequence). CDR3 length: 12 amino acids. CDR3 in DNA: TGTGCCACCAGCAGGAACAGGGGCAAGGCTTTCTTT. Its translation is CATSRNRGKAFF. Supplemented by reference TRBV15 and TRBJ1-1, the full variable domain reads DAMVIQNPRYQVTQFGKPVTLSCSQTLNHNVMYWYQQKSSQAPKLLFHYYDKDFNNEADTPDNFQSRRPNTSFCFLDIRSPGLGDTAMYLCATSRNRGKAFFGQGTRLTVV.

In this sample, this clone turned up once. The chain is built from TRBV6-1 and TRBJ2-1; 7 bases line up with TRBD2. The CDR3 covers 15 residues. Germline V CDR1 and CDR2: MNHNS, SASEGT. The trim removed 0 bases at V and 4 bases at J, leaving 3 bases unmatched. The CDR3 reads CASSEAASGYNEQFF. DNA of the CDR3: TGTGCCAGCAGTGAAGCGGCTAGCGGATACAATGAGCAGTTCTTC.

The V call is TRBV4-3, the J call TRBJ2-7; D is perhaps TRBD2 (6 bases). Germline CDR1 is LGHNA and CDR2 is YSLEER. Trimming cost V 4 bases and J 3 bases, with 10 bases left between them. The CDR3 is 13 residues long. CDR3 in DNA: TGCGCCAGCAGCCTAGCGGCGGACTACGAGCAGTACTTC. Protein sequence: CASSLAADYEQYF.

This chain connects TRBV6-5 to TRBJ2-3; a weak D match, TRBD1 (5 bases). The V gene lost 6 bases and the J gene lost 3 bases, with 13 bases spanning the gap. Looked up from germline, CDR1 is MNHEY and CDR2 is SVGAGI. CDR3 length: 14 amino acids. CDR3 loop: CASSRSQGTDTQYF. The CDR3 DNA reads as TGTGCCAGCAGCCGGTCGCAGGGAACAGATACGCAGTATTTT.

The chain joins TRBV28 to TRBJ1-5; D unclear. From germline, CDR1 is MDHEN and CDR2 SYDVKM. The CDR3 sequence is 14 residues long. Trimming left V 4 bases short and J 1 base short, with 8 bases between. Here the CDR3 DNA reads TGTGCCAGCAGTTGGGATGCCAGCAATCAGCCCCAGCATTTT. Its protein is CASSWDASNQPQHF.

This sequence joins TRBV5-4 and TRBJ1-2; D perhaps matches TRBD1 (5 bases). The CDR3 has 14 amino acids. V was trimmed by 7 bases and J by 0 bases, leaving 13 bases between them. Germline-derived CDR1 and CDR2 are SGHNT and YYREEE (reference sequence). This CDR3 reads CASRRTTPNYGYTF. The DNA of the CDR3 is TGTGCCAGCCGAAGGACAACTCCTAACTATGGCTACACCTTC. The whole variable domain, remainder taken from reference TRBV5-4 and TRBJ1-2, is ETGVTQSPTHLIKTRGQQVTLRCSSQSGHNTVSWYQQALGQGPQFIFQYYREEENGRGNFPPRFSGLQFPNYSSELNVNALELDDSALYLCASRRTTPNYGYTFGSGTRLTVV.

The genes are TRBV5-6 and TRBJ1-1, with a possible D match to TRBD1 (6 bases). V was cut by 4 bases and J by 0 bases, with 13 bases left in between. The CDR3 sequence is 15 residues long. The germline CDR1 and CDR2 sequences are SGHDT and YYEEEE. CDR3 region: CASSIIGGLNTEAFF. In nucleotides, the CDR3 is TGTGCCAGCAGCATTATCGGGGGCCTGAACACTGAAGCTTTCTTT.

CDR3 loop: CASSWRDTEETQYF. DNA of the CDR3: TGTGCCAGCAGCTGGAGGGACACTGAAGAGACCCAGTACTTC. This rearrangement joins TRBV14 to TRBJ2-5; D is perhaps TRBD1 or TRBD2 (6 bases each). The CDR3 is 14 residues long. The V gene lost 5 bases and the J gene lost 3 bases, with 13 bases spanning the gap. CDR1 is SGHDN and CDR2 is FVKESK in the germline V gene.

The chain is built from TRBV5-1 and TRBJ1-4; 11 bases are a match to TRBD1. Germline V gene sequence: CDR1 SGHRS, CDR2 YFSETQ. The junction had 10 bases not matched to a gene; V was cut back by 6 bases and J by 6 bases. The CDR3 spans 16 residues. CDR3 protein: CASTNIPGQGDEKLFF. For the CDR3, the DNA is TGCGCCAGCACCAATATACCGGGACAGGGGGATGAAAAACTGTTTTTT.

This chain links TRBV28 with TRBJ1-1, with 7 bases lining up with TRBD1. Trimming cost V 7 bases and J 0 bases; bases outside gene matches: 14. Germline CDR1 is MDHEN and CDR2 is SYDVKM. The CDR3 runs 17 residues. The CDR3, as DNA: TGTGCCAGCATCAACCGGGACAGAGCCGCCCTGAACACTGAAGCTTTCTTT. It translates to CASINRDRAALNTEAFF.

The chain links TRBV12-5 to TRBJ2-7, with TRBD1 matching 8 bases. With V trimmed by 5 bases and J by 6 bases, 12 bases remained unmatched. The CDR3 contains 15 residues. The germline gives CDR1 LGHNT, CDR2 FRNRAP. The CDR3 DNA reads TGTGCTAGTGGTGAGGCCGGCAGGGGGCTGCGCGAGCAGTACTTC. Translating it yields CASGEAGRGLREQYF.

This clone was picked up one time. The genes are TRBV7-9 and TRBJ1-1, with 8 positions matching TRBD1. The V gene's germline CDR1 is SEHNR and CDR2 FQNEAQ (reference sequence). V lost 3 bases and J lost 0; bases outside the gene matches: 9. The CDR3 has 17 residues. This CDR3 is CASSFGTGVIMNTEAFF. DNA for the CDR3: TGTGCCAGCAGCTTTGGGACAGGAGTAATTATGAACACTGAAGCTTTCTTT.

The chain has TRBV27 and TRBJ2-1; TRBD2 matches at 8 bases. In germline, CDR1 is MNHEY, CDR2 SMNVEV (reference sequence). This CDR3 spans 16 amino acids. Unmatched junction bases numbered 10, after V lost 5 bases and J lost 4 bases. This CDR3 reads CASSETGTSLYNEQFF. The CDR3, as DNA: TGTGCCAGCAGTGAAACCGGGACTAGTCTTTACAATGAGCAGTTCTTC.

This clone has a single count. The chain is built from TRBV3-1 (or the pseudogene TRBV3-2) and TRBJ1-2; D might be TRBD1 (6 bases). Trimming left V 0 bases short and J 8 bases short, with 16 bases between. Germline V CDR1 and CDR2: LGHDT, YNNKEL (reference sequence). This CDR3 has 15 residues. The CDR3 loop reads CASSQEGGGFLGYTF. The CDR3 DNA reads as TGTGCCAGCAGCCAAGAAGGAGGGGGATTTTTAGGCTACACCTTC.

This sequence joins TRBV19 and TRBJ1-4; TRBD1 aligns across 7 bases. The germline V gene has CDR1 LNHDA and CDR2 SQIVND (reference sequence). CDR3 length equals 14 residues. After removal of 9 bases from V and 0 bases from J, the junction contained 4 bases not matched to a gene. The CDR3 is CASQGVATNEKLFF. As DNA, the CDR3 is TGTGCCAGCCAGGGGGTCGCAACTAATGAAAAACTGTTTTTT. The full variable domain, rest sourced from reference TRBV19 and TRBJ1-4, is DGGITQSPKYLFRKEGQNVTLSCEQNLNHDAMYWYRQDPGQGLRLIYYSQIVNDFQKGDIAEGYSVSREKKESFPLTVTSAQKNPTAFYLCASQGVATNEKLFFGSGTQLSVL.

As concerns this clone: The same CDR3 also results from other DNA sequences found in this sample. This sequence joins TRBV2 and TRBJ1-3; D unclear. The V end lost 4 bases, the J end lost 1 base, and 8 bases lay between the germline ends. Germline V CDR1 and CDR2: SNHLY, FYNNEI. This CDR3 is 14 amino acids long. CDR3 sequence (DNA): TGTGCCAGCAGTGCGGGAGGTTCTGGAAACACCATATATTTT. Translated, it gives CASSAGGSGNTIYF.